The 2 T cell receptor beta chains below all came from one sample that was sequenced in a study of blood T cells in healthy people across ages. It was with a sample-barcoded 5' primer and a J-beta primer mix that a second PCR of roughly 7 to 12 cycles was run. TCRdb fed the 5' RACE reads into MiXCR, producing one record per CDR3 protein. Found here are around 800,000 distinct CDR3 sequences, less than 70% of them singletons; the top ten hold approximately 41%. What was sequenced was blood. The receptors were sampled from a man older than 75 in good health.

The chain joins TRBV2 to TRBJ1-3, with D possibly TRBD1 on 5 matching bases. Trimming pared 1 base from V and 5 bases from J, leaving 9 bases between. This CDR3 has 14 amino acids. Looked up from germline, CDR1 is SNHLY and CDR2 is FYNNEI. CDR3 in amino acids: CASSEGAGRNTIYF. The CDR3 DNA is TGTGCCAGCAGTGAAGGGGCAGGGAGAAACACCATATATTTT.

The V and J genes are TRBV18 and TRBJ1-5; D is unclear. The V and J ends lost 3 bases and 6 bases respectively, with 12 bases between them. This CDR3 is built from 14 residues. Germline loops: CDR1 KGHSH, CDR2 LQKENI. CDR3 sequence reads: CASSPGRAPQPQHF. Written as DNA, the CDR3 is TGTGCCAGCTCACCCGGGAGGGCTCCTCAGCCCCAGCATTTT.